This entry is about one TCR beta chain. Cells designated naive CD8 were CD45RO-negative and were positively selected for CCR7, with terminally differentiated effector memory CD45RA+ cells excluded. This sample was included in a study of shared clonotypes between healthy human individuals. The V end was cut by 8 bases, the J end by 0 bases, with 5 bases between. CDR3 length equals 11 residues. Germline V gives CDR1 MNHEY, CDR2 SMNVEV (reference sequence). Assay used: immunoSEQ multiplex PCR; TCRdb lists only in-frame clones, some missing. The sample records hundreds of thousands of clones, around 96% being singletons.

This TCR derives from a woman in her 30s in good health. The chain combines TRBV27 with TRBJ2-7, with TRBD1 as a possible D gene (5 bases). The specimen was naive CD8+ T cells sorted from blood. The DNA for the CDR3 is TGTGCCAGCGGGGCCTCCTACGAGCAGTACTTC. As protein: CASGASYEQYF.